This TCR beta chain appears in the sequencing data of a study of shared clonotypes between healthy human individuals. Study as a whole: Plates per donor: three CD4 naive, three CD4 memory, two CD8 naive, one CD8 memory.

V was pared by 3 bases and J by 5 bases, with 15 bases of the junction left unmatched. Germline V gene data show CDR1 as GTSNPN and CDR2 as SVGIG (reference sequence). CDR3 size: 17 residues. In the naive CD8 group, cells lacked CD45RO and were positively selected for CCR7, so terminally differentiated effector memory CD45RA+ cells were left out. Each donor was a Caucasian adult residing in Nashville, Tennessee. Turning to this clone: Antigen unknown.

Produced via immunoSEQ multiplex PCR; TCRdb's table is partial and in-frame only. Of about 2.1 million clones listed, 93% are singletons. General study findings and limits: Memory subsets generally showed smaller estimated richness than naive subsets did. Non-shared clonotypes displayed generation probabilities falling below those of clonotypes present in all four donors.

The specimen sequenced was naive CD8+ T cells from PBMCs. This chain connects TRBV30 to TRBJ2-7; 11 bases match TRBD1. The TCR originated in a man between 18 and 29 years old in good health. Some clones in this sample may be carry-over from other donors' samples. CDR3 sequence (DNA): TGTGCCTGGAGAGGGTTGTCCCGGGACAGGGGGTCCCACGAGCAGTACTTC. It is translated as CAWRGLSRDRGSHEQYF.